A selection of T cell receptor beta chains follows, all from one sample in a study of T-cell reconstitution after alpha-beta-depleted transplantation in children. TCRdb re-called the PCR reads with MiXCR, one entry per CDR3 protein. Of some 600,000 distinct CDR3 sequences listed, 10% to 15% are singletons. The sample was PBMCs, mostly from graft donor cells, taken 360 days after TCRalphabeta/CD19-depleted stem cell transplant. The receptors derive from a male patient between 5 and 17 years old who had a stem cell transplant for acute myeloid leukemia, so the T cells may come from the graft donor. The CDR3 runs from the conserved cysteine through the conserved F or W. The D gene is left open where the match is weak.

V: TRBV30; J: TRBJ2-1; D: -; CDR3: CAWSVGRGEQFF
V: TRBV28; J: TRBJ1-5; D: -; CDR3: CASSFSFRGSNQPQHF
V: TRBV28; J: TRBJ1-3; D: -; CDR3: CASSLGSGGNTIYF
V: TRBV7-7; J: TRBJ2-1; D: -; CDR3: CASSLADPAYNEQFF
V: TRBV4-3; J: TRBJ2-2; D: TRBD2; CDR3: CASSQTSGVNTGELFF
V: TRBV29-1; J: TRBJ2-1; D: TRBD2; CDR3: CSVEGELAGAEQFF
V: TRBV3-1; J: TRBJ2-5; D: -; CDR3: CASSQGGEAWGETQYF
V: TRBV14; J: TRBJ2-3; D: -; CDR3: CASSQDEADTQYF
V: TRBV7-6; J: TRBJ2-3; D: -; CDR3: CASSLTPTRGASTDTQYF
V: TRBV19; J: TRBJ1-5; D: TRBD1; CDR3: CASSLTGEKPQHF
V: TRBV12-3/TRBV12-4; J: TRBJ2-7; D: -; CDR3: CASSFMGPHEQYF
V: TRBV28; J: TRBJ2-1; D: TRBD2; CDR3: CASKSPTSGRTSYNEQFF
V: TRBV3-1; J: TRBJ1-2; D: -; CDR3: CASSQDRIFGYTF
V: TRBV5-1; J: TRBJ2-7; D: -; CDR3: CASSSRRAPYEQYF
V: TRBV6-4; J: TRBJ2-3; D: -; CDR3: CASRLWAGSTDTQYF
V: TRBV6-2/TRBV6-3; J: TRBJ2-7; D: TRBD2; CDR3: CASTAGLAGGIRSYEQYF
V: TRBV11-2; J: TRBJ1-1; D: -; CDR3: CASSYTGAEAFF
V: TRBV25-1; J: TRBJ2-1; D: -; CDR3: CASSVYAGSYNEQFF
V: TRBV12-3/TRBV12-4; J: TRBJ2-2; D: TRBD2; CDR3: CASIRASGMTGELFF
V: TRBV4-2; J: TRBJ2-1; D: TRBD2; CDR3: CASSPGLVKGEQFF
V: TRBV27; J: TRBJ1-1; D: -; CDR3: CASSHRVKGRTEAFF
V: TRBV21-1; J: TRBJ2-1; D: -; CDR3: CASMYRFRWDEQFF
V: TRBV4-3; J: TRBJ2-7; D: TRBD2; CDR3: CASSQDLGSGRGYEQYF
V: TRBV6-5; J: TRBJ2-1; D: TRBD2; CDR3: CASSLTRTSGSHNEQFF
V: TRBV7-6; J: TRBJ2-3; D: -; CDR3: CASSTQGLHTQYF
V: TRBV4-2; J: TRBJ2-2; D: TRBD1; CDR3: CASSQGTGTENTGELFF
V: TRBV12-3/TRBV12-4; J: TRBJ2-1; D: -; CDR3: CASSSLRGPYNEQFF
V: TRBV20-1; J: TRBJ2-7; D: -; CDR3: CSARQPKGGEQYF
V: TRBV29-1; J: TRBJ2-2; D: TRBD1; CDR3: CSVLPSTGGLYTGELFF
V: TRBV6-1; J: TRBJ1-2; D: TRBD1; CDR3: CASRPPTGGVYGYTF
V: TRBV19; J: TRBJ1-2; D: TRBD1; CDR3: CASSYRGGDYGYTF
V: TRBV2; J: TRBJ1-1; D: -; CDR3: CASTLGMNTEAFF
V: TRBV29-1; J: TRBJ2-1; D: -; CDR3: CSACPGGFCNEQFF
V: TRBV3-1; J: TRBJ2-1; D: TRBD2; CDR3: CASSPAGVGPHEQFF
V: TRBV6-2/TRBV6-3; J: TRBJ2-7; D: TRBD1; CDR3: CASSHDRVAYEQYF
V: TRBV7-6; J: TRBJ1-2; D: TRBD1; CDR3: CASSPRTGFGYTF
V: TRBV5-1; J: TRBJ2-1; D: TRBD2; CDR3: CASSPGLAGGLLNEQFF
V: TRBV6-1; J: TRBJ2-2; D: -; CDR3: CASSRYQGTNTGELFF
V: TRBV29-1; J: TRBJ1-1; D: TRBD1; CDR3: CSVEIGQGLGGEAFF
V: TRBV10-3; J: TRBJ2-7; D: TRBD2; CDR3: CAIQASGYEQYF
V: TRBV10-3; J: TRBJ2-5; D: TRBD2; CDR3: CAAAGVARETQYF
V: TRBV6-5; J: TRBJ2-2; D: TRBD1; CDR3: CASSYYRGHGELFF
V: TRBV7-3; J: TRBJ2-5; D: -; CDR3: CASAAGGGQETQYF
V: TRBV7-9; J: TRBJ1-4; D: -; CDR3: CASPRDGKLFF
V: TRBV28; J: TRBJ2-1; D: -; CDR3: CASSRGTRDEQFF
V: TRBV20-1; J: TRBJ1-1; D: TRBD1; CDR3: CSAGPTGGTEAFF
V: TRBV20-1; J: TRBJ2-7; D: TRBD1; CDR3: CSARDSGTGGFSVTYEQYF
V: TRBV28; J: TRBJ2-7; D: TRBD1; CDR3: CASRVVLGQGGYEQYF
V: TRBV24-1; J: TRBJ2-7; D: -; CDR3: CATSDPGGSHEQYF
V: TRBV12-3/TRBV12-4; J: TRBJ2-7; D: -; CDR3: CASSFYSGRGGGEQYF
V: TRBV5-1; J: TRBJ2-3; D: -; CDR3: CASSLWSSGGGSTDTQYF
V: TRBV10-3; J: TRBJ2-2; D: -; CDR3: CAISDEGDTGELFF
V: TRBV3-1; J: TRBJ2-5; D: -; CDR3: CASSQDGIHQETQYF
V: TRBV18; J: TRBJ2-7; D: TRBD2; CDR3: CASSRAHTSGGTYEQYF
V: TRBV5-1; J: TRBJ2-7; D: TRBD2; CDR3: CASSLRGDRLNYEQYF
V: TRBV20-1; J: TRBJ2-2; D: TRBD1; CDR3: CSARDLTGPNTGELFF
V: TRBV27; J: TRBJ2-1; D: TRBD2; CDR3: CASSLKLAGGPREQFF
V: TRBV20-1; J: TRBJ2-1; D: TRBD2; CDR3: CSVSGRRGSYNEQFF